The source of this TCR beta chain is a study of T cells of healthy individuals. V lost 1 base and J lost 0; bases outside the gene matches: 5. This CDR3 has 16 amino acids. Germline V CDR1 and CDR2: DFQATT, SNEGSKA (reference sequence). MiXCR was run by TCRdb on the 5' RACE reads, yielding one entry per CDR3 protein. Here the sample spans approximately 58,000 distinct CDR3 sequences, about 14% being singletons. Only a few counts were recorded for this clonotype. This sequence joins TRBV20-1 and TRBJ1-1; 10 nucleotides line up with TRBD1. This clonotype originated in a human donor in good health. CDR3 in DNA: TGCAGTGCTAGAGGGACAGGGGGTACCATGAACACTGAAGCTTTCTTT. Protein: CSARGTGGTMNTEAFF.